This TCR beta chain was identified during a study of T cells in Graves' hyperthyroidism and ophthalmopathy. This CDR3 has 15 amino acids. Per germline, CDR1 MNHNS and CDR2 SASEGT. V lost 6 bases, J lost 2 bases, and 4 bases stayed unmatched. Notes on the study in general: Most thyroid clonotypes with frequency above 0.001 were detected in blood. Ophthalmopathy stood apart from stable hyperthyroidism in a 13 V-J model.

The CDR3 regions of TCR beta were amplified from RNA transcripts. Initially, a first-round RT-PCR of the TCR CDR3 employed the HTBI primer set. Via MiXCR, TCRdb re-called the multiplex PCR reads, giving one row per CDR3 protein. Of some 510,000 distinct CDR3 sequences listed, about 20% were seen once; the top ten hold around 27%. Concerning this clonotype itself: The target antigen is unknown.

Aged 18 to 65, the patients had hyperthyroidism that was newly diagnosed and had lasted under 2 months. Pregnant or lactating patients were excluded, as were those with uncontrolled infection or other autoimmune disease. The source of this sequence is a man between 18 and 29 years old with Graves' hyperthyroidism. The specimen sequenced was blood. The chain couples TRBV6-1 to TRBJ1-5, with 10 nucleotides matching TRBD1. The CDR3 here is CASRRQGAGNQPQHF. The CDR3 nucleotides are TGTGCCAGCAGAAGACAGGGGGCAGGCAATCAGCCCCAGCATTTT.